These 5 T cell receptor beta chains share one sample of origin, sequenced in a study of blood T cell repertoires in COVID-19. Data came from immunoSEQ multiplex PCR; TCRdb stores just in-frame clones and leaves some out. Found here are 290,000 or so clones, about 82% of them singletons; the top ten hold 5.1%. The sample taken for sequencing was peripheral blood. The source is a man aged 45-60 years with active or convalescent COVID-19.

The rearrangement links TRBV4-1 to TRBJ1-2; 10 bases are a match to TRBD1. Per the germline V gene, CDR1 is MGHRA and CDR2 is YSYEKL. The V segment lost 1 base and the J segment 2 bases; nucleotides outside the gene matches: 22. CDR3 size: 22 residues. CDR3 protein: CASSQVPPWNSGRTGGNYGYTF. Written as DNA, the CDR3 is TGCGCCAGCAGCCAAGTGCCCCCATGGAATTCTGGAAGGACAGGGGGGAACTATGGCTACACCTTC.

The V gene is TRBV30, the J gene TRBJ2-2; no clear D gene. Trimming left V 5 bases short and J 3 bases short, with 4 bases between. Per the germline V gene, CDR1 is GTSNPN and CDR2 is SVGIG (reference sequence). CDR3 length: 11 amino acids. CDR3 nucleotides: TGTGCCTGGGCCGACACCGGGGAGCTGTTTTTT. It codes for CAWADTGELFF.

The chain employs TRBV10-3 and TRBJ1-5; D might be TRBD1 (5 bases). V was trimmed by 6 bases and J by 3 bases, leaving 15 bases between them. CDR3 length equals 15 residues. CDR1 is ENHRY and CDR2 is SYGVKD in the germline V gene. CDR3 sequence (DNA): TGTGCCATCAGCCCCCGGGACTCCCCCAATCAGCCCCAGCATTTT. As protein: CAISPRDSPNQPQHF.

The J gene is TRBJ2-1, the V gene TRBV15; 8 positions agree with TRBD2. After removal of 1 base from V and 0 bases from J, the junction contained 2 bases not matched to a gene. From germline, CDR1 is LNHNV and CDR2 YYDKDF (reference sequence). The CDR3 runs to 16 residues. CDR3 sequence: CATSRGAGGSYNEQFF. The CDR3 coding sequence is TGTGCCACCAGCAGAGGGGCGGGAGGCTCCTACAATGAGCAGTTCTTC.

The sample holds one count of this clone. The chain employs TRBV7-9 and TRBJ2-4; 8 bases map to TRBD1. The germline CDR1 and CDR2 sequences are SEHNR and FQNEAQ (reference sequence). The CDR3 sequence is 15 residues long. V lost 4 bases, J lost 6 bases, and 8 bases stayed unmatched. CDR3 in amino acids: CASSWPPTGANIQYF. The CDR3 region has the DNA TGTGCCAGCAGCTGGCCGCCGACAGGGGCAAACATTCAGTACTTC.